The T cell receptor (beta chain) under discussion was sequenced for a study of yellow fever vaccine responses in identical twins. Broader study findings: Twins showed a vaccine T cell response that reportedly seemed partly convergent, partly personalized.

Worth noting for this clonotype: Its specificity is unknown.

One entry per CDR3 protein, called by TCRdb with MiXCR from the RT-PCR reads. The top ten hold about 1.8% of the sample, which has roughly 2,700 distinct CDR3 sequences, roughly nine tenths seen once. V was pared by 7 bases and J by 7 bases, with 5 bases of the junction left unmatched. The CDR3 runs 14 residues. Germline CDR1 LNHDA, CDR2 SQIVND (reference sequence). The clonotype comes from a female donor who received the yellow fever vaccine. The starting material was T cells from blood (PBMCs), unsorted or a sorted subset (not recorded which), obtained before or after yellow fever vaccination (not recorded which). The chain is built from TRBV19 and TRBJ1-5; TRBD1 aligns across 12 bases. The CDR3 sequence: CASKGQGAGQPQHF. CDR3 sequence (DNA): TGTGCCAGTAAGGGACAGGGGGCTGGGCAGCCCCAGCATTTT.